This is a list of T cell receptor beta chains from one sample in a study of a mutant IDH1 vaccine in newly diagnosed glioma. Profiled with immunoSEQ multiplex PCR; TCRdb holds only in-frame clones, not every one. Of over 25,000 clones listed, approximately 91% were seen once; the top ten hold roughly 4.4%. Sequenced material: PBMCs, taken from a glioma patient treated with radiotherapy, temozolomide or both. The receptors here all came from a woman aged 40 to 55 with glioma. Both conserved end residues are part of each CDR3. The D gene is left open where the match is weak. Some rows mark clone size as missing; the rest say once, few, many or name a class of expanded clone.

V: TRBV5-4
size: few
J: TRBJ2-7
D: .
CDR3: CASSLGGTATYEQYF
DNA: TGTGCCAGCAGCTTGGGTGGGACGGCGACCTACGAGCAGTACTTC

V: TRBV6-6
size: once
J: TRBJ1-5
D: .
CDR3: CASSRDSAGQPQHF
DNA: TGTGCCAGCAGCCGGGACTCGGCGGGGCAGCCCCAGCATTTT

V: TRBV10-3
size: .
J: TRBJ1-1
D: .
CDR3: CAISERTDEAFF
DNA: TGTGCCATCAGTGAAAGGACAGATGAAGCTTTCTTT

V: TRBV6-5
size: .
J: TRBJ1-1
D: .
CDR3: CASSPQGGGNTEAFF
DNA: TGTGCCAGCAGTCCCCAGGGTGGCGGGAACACTGAAGCTTTCTTT

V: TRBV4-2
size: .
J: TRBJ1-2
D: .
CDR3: CASSQGGRNYGYTF
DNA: TGTGCCAGCAGCCAAGGTGGCAGAAACTATGGCTACACCTTC

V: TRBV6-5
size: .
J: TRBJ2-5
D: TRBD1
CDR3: CASTEDRGQETQYF
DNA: TGTGCCAGCACCGAAGACAGGGGCCAAGAGACCCAGTACTTC

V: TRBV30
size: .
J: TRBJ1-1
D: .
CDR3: CAWSPGTWNTEAFF
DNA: TGTGCCTGGAGTCCCGGGACGTGGAACACTGAAGCTTTCTTT

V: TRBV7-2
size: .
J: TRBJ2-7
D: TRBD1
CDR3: CASSEKRTGDGEQYF
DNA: TGTGCCAGCAGTGAAAAACGGACAGGGGACGGCGAGCAGTACTTC

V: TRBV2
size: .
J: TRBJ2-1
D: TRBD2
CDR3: CASSEVLWTSGHNEQFF
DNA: TGTGCCAGCAGTGAAGTGCTATGGACTAGCGGTCACAATGAGCAGTTCTTC

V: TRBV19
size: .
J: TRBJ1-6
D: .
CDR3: CASSKGSNSPLHF
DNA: TGTGCCAGTAGTAAAGGGAGTAATTCACCCCTCCACTTT

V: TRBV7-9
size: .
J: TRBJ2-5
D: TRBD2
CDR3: CASSLGLAKQTQYF
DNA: TGTGCCAGCAGCTTGGGACTAGCGAAGCAGACCCAGTACTTC

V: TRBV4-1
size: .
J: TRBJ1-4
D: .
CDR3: CASSLGGLEKLFF
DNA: TGCGCCAGCAGCCTCGGTGGACTTGAAAAACTGTTTTTT

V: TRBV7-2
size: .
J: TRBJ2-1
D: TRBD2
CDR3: CASSLAGGRNEQFF
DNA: TGTGCCAGCAGCTTAGCGGGAGGGAGGAATGAGCAGTTCTTC

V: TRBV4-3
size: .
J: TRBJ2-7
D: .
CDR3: CASSHGTAGSYEQYF
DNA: TGCGCCAGCAGCCACGGGACGGCAGGCTCCTACGAGCAGTACTTC

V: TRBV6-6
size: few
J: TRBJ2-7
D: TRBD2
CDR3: CASSYSVQRGAYEQYF
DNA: TGTGCCAGCAGTTACTCAGTTCAGCGGGGGGCCTACGAGCAGTACTTC

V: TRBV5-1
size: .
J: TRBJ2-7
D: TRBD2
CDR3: CASSLVAGGPSAYEQYF
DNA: TGCGCCAGCAGCTTGGTAGCGGGAGGGCCCTCGGCCTACGAGCAGTACTTC

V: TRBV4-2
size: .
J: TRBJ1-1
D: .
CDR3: CASSQDRGQSNTEAFF
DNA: TGTGCCAGCAGCCAAGACAGAGGACAGTCGAACACTGAAGCTTTCTTT

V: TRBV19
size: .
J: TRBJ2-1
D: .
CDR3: CASERGTNNEQFF
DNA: TGTGCCAGTGAAAGGGGGACTAACAATGAGCAGTTCTTC

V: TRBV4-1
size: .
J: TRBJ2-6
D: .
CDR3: CASSQDGGQGRWVGANVLTF
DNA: TGCGCCAGCAGCCAAGATGGGGGGCAGGGGCGTTGGGTTGGGGCCAACGTCCTGACTTTC

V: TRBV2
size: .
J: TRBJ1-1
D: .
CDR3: CASSVPGRGTEAFF
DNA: TGTGCCAGCAGTGTCCCAGGAAGGGGCACTGAAGCTTTCTTT

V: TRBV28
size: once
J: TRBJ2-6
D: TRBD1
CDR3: CASSAPPGGGSGANVLTF
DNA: TGTGCCAGCAGCGCCCCACCAGGGGGCGGCTCTGGGGCCAACGTCCTGACTTTC

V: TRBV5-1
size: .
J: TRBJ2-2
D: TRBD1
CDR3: CASSSATGTGGPGELFF
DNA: TGCGCCAGCAGCTCTGCAACCGGGACAGGGGGACCCGGGGAGCTGTTTTTT

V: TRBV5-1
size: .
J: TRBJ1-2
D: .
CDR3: CASSLSEFYGYTF
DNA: TGCGCCAGCAGCTTAAGTGAGTTCTATGGCTACACCTTC

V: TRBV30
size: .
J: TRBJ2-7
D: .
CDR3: CAWSVRGALYEQYF
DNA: TGTGCCTGGAGTGTACGGGGGGCGCTCTACGAGCAGTACTTC

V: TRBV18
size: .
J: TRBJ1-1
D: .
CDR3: CASQGNTEAFF
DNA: TGTGCCAGCCAAGGGAACACTGAAGCTTTCTTT

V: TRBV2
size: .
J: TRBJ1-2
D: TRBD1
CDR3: CASTLGGTGGIYTF
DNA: TGTGCCAGCACCTTGGGAGGGACAGGGGGAATCTACACCTTC

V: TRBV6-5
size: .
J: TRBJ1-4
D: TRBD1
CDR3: CASSRDRTEKLFF
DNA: TGTGCCAGCAGCCGGGACAGGACGGAAAAACTGTTTTTT

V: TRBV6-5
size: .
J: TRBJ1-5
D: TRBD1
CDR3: CASSRTGEGNQPQHF
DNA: TGTGCCAGCAGTCGGACAGGGGAGGGCAATCAGCCCCAGCATTTT

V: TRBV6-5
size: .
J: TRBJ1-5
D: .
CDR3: CASSRQGNQPQHF
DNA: TGTGCCAGCAGCCGACAGGGCAATCAGCCCCAGCATTTT

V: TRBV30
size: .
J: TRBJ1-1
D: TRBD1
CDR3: CAWEGQLNTEAFF
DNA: TGTGCCTGGGAGGGACAGTTGAACACTGAAGCTTTCTTT

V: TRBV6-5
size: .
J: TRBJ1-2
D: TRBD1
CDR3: CASSYQTGFGYTF
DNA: TGTGCCAGCAGTTACCAGACAGGGTTTGGCTACACCTTC

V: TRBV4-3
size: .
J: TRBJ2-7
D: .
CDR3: CASSQVSYGEQYF
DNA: TGCGCCAGCAGCCAAGTCAGCTACGGCGAGCAGTACTTC

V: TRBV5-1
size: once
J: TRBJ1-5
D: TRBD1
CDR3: CASSLGQGGQPQHF
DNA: TGCGCCAGCAGCTTGGGACAGGGGGGCCAGCCCCAGCATTTT

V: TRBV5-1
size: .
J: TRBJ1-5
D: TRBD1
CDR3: CASSRDSFNQPQHF
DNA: TGCGCCAGCAGCCGGGACAGCTTCAATCAGCCCCAGCATTTT

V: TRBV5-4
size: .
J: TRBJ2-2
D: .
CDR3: CASSLAVGQVTGELFF
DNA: TGTGCCAGCAGCTTGGCCGTAGGGCAGGTCACCGGGGAGCTGTTTTTT

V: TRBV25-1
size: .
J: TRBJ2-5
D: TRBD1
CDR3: CASIDSGDRRETQYF
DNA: TGTGCCAGCATAGATTCTGGGGACAGGCGAGAGACCCAGTACTTC

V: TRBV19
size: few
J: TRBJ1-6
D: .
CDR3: CASSPGPSSYNSPLHF
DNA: TGTGCCAGTAGCCCTGGACCGAGCTCCTATAATTCACCCCTCCACTTT

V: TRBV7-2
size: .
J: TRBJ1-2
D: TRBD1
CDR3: CASSLVIGQGASGGYTF
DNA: TGTGCCAGCAGCTTAGTGATCGGACAGGGGGCGAGCGGTGGCTACACCTTC

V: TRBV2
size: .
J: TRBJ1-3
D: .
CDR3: CASSLRGSGNTIYF
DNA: TGTGCCAGCAGCCTCAGGGGTTCTGGAAACACCATATATTTT

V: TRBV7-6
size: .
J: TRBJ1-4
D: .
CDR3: CASSLDRGGRDIGEKLFF
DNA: TGTGCCAGCAGCTTAGACCGGGGGGGAAGGGACATCGGGGAAAAACTGTTTTTT

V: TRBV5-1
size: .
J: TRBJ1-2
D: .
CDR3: CASSLGETAFGGYTF
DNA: TGCGCCAGCAGCTTGGGCGAAACGGCTTTTGGCGGCTACACCTTC

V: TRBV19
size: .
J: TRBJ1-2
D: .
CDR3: CASRLFGEKAGYTF
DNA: TGTGCCAGTCGCCTTTTTGGGGAAAAGGCTGGCTACACCTTC

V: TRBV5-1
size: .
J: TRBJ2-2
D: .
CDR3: CASSYLTANTGELFF
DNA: TGCGCCAGCAGCTATCTGACGGCTAACACCGGGGAGCTGTTTTTT

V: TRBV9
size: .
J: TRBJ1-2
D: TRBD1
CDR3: CASTKGGQDYGYTF
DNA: TGTGCCAGCACCAAAGGGGGACAGGACTATGGCTACACCTTC

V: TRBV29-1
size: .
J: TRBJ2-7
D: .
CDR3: CSVTPGNLPYEQYF
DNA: TGCAGCGTTACCCCAGGGAATTTACCCTACGAGCAGTACTTC

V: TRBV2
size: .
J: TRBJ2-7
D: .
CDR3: CASSVRQYNYEQYF
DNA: TGTGCCAGCAGTGTGAGGCAGTACAACTACGAGCAGTACTTC

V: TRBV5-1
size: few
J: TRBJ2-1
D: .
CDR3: CASSPRDLANEQFF
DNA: TGCGCCAGCAGCCCCCGGGACTTAGCCAATGAGCAGTTCTTC

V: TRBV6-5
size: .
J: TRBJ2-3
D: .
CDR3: CASTTETTQYF
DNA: TGTGCCAGCACGACGGAAACTACGCAGTATTTT

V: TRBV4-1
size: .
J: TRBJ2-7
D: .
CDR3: CASSLKPPGAPYEQYF
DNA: TGCGCCAGCAGCCTCAAACCCCCCGGGGCCCCCTACGAGCAGTACTTC

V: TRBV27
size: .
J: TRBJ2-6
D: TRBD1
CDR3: CASSLRGGQPSGANVLTF
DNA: TGTGCCAGCAGTTTACGAGGGGGCCAACCCTCTGGGGCCAACGTCCTGACTTTC

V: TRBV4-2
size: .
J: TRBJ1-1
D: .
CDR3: CASSQSYTEAFF
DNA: TGTGCCAGCAGCCAAAGTTACACTGAAGCTTTCTTT

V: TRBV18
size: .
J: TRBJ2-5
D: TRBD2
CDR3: CASTPPGLAGGETQYF
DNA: TGTGCCAGCACCCCCCCGGGACTAGCGGGGGGAGAGACCCAGTACTTC

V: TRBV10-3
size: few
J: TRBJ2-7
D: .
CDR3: CAISASSEGNEQYF
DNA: TGTGCCATCAGTGCCTCTTCCGAGGGCAACGAGCAGTACTTC

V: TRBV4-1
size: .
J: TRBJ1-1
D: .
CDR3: CASSPGQRGEAFF
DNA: TGCGCCAGCAGCCCCGGACAGCGAGGTGAAGCTTTCTTT

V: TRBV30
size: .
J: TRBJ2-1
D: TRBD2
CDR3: CAWTSGNNEQFF
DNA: TGTGCCTGGACTAGCGGAAACAATGAGCAGTTCTTC

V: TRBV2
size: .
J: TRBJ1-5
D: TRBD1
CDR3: CASNDRAGNQPQHF
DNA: TGTGCCAGCAATGACAGGGCGGGCAATCAGCCCCAGCATTTT

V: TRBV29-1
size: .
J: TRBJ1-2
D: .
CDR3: CSGEVNYGYTF
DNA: TGCAGCGGGGAGGTAAACTATGGCTACACCTTC

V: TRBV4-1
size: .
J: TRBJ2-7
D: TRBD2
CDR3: CASSQEGLAGGYEQYF
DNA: TGCGCCAGCAGCCAGGAGGGACTAGCGGGGGGGTACGAGCAGTACTTC